The rows below give T cell receptor beta chains drawn from one sample of a study of CDR3 diversity in severe acne. TCRdb passed the PCR reads through MiXCR, listing each CDR3 protein once. Seen here are some 85,000 distinct CDR3 sequences, about half observed once, and the top ten hold approximately 10%. Input material: blood. These receptors were taken from a male donor with severe acne vulgaris. The CDR3 runs from the conserved cysteine through the conserved F or W. D genes are given only for firm matches. The listing skips clone size in some rows; elsewhere it reads once, few, many or a size class.

J gene: TRBJ2-1
V gene: TRBV12-3/TRBV12-4
CDR3 length: 14
clone size: .
D gene: .
CDR3 protein: CAIYRATRYNEQFF
CDR3 DNA: TGTGCCATCTACAGGGCAACCCGCTACAATGAGCAGTTCTTC

J gene: TRBJ2-5
V gene: TRBV7-9
CDR3 length: 13
clone size: .
D gene: .
CDR3 protein: CASRADEEETQYF
CDR3 DNA: TGTGCCAGCCGTGCGGACGAGGAAGAGACCCAGTACTTC

J gene: TRBJ1-3
V gene: TRBV5-5
CDR3 length: 14
clone size: few
D gene: .
CDR3 protein: CASSLEGVGNTIYF
CDR3 DNA: TGTGCCAGCAGCTTGGAAGGGGTCGGAAACACCATATATTTT

J gene: TRBJ1-3
V gene: TRBV6-1
CDR3 length: 15
clone size: .
D gene: TRBD1
CDR3 protein: CASTPKTDRGATIYF
CDR3 DNA: TGTGCCAGCACCCCCAAGACGGACAGGGGGGCCACCATATATTTT

J gene: TRBJ2-5
V gene: TRBV20-1
CDR3 length: 14
clone size: many
D gene: TRBD2
CDR3 protein: CSAAGGGEVETQYF
CDR3 DNA: TGCAGTGCTGCGGGAGGGGGCGAGGTAGAGACCCAGTACTTC

J gene: TRBJ2-7
V gene: TRBV20-1
CDR3 length: 15
clone size: .
D gene: TRBD2
CDR3 protein: CSARWGLAGPYEQYF
CDR3 DNA: TGCAGTGCTAGATGGGGACTAGCGGGTCCCTACGAGCAGTACTTC

J gene: TRBJ2-7
V gene: TRBV18
CDR3 length: 14
clone size: .
D gene: TRBD2
CDR3 protein: CASSPGTTQLEQYF
CDR3 DNA: TGTGCCAGCTCACCCGGGACTACCCAGCTCGAGCAGTACTTC

J gene: TRBJ2-7
V gene: TRBV24-1
CDR3 length: 16
clone size: medium-sized
D gene: .
CDR3 protein: CATSDNDGRGSYEQYF
CDR3 DNA: TGTGCCACCAGTGATAATGACGGGAGAGGCTCCTACGAGCAGTACTTC

J gene: TRBJ2-3
V gene: TRBV20-1
CDR3 length: 15
clone size: .
D gene: TRBD2
CDR3 protein: CSARPGLAGGYTQYF
CDR3 DNA: TGCAGTGCTAGACCGGGACTAGCGGGAGGATATACGCAGTATTTT

J gene: TRBJ2-7
V gene: TRBV6-6
CDR3 length: 13
clone size: many
D gene: TRBD1
CDR3 protein: CASRRGTGGSEYF
CDR3 DNA: TGTGCCAGCAGAAGAGGGACAGGGGGATCCGAGTACTTC

J gene: TRBJ1-2
V gene: TRBV14
CDR3 length: 14
clone size: once
D gene: .
CDR3 protein: CASSQGDGHYGYTF
CDR3 DNA: TGTGCCAGCAGCCAGGGGGACGGACACTATGGCTACACCTTC

J gene: TRBJ2-5
V gene: TRBV6-5
CDR3 length: 15
clone size: .
D gene: .
CDR3 protein: CASSPGGAQGETQYF
CDR3 DNA: TGTGCCAGCAGTCCAGGGGGGGCGCAGGGGGAGACCCAGTACTTC

J gene: TRBJ2-7
V gene: TRBV29-1
CDR3 length: 13
clone size: .
D gene: .
CDR3 protein: CSVTGPLTYEQYF
CDR3 DNA: TGCAGCGTGACCGGGCCACTCACCTACGAGCAGTACTTC

J gene: TRBJ1-5
V gene: TRBV7-8
CDR3 length: 15
clone size: .
D gene: .
CDR3 protein: CASSSSGYSNQPQHF
CDR3 DNA: TGTGCCAGCAGCTCCTCAGGGTATAGCAATCAGCCCCAGCATTTT

J gene: TRBJ2-7
V gene: TRBV20-1
CDR3 length: 15
clone size: many
D gene: .
CDR3 protein: CSARDLEGISYEQYF
CDR3 DNA: TGCAGTGCTAGAGATCTAGAAGGTATCTCCTACGAGCAGTACTTC

J gene: TRBJ1-1
V gene: TRBV7-9
CDR3 length: 12
clone size: .
D gene: .
CDR3 protein: CASRPRGNEAFF
CDR3 DNA: TGTGCCAGCAGACCCAGGGGTAATGAAGCTTTCTTT

J gene: TRBJ2-1
V gene: TRBV2
CDR3 length: 14
clone size: many
D gene: .
CDR3 protein: CASSEQGGNNEQFF
CDR3 DNA: TGTGCCAGCAGTGAACAAGGGGGGAACAATGAGCAGTTCTTC

J gene: TRBJ2-1
V gene: TRBV11-1
CDR3 length: 13
clone size: few
D gene: .
CDR3 protein: CASSLARGNEQFF
CDR3 DNA: TGTGCCAGCAGCTTAGCGAGAGGCAATGAGCAGTTCTTC

J gene: TRBJ2-7
V gene: TRBV24-1
CDR3 length: 15
clone size: few
D gene: .
CDR3 protein: CATSAARDTSYEQYF
CDR3 DNA: TGTGCCACCAGTGCCGCGAGGGACACTTCCTACGAGCAGTACTTC

J gene: TRBJ1-5
V gene: TRBV7-9
CDR3 length: 14
clone size: .
D gene: .
CDR3 protein: CASSLGGGGQPQHF
CDR3 DNA: TGTGCCAGCAGCCTAGGTGGGGGTGGGCAGCCCCAGCATTTT

J gene: TRBJ1-2
V gene: TRBV2
CDR3 length: 11
clone size: .
D gene: .
CDR3 protein: CASGGPYGYTF
CDR3 DNA: TGTGCCAGCGGAGGACCTTATGGCTACACCTTC

J gene: TRBJ2-7
V gene: TRBV7-2
CDR3 length: 16
clone size: .
D gene: TRBD2
CDR3 protein: CASSFSSGPVSYEQYF
CDR3 DNA: TGTGCCAGCAGCTTTTCTAGCGGGCCTGTCTCCTACGAGCAGTACTTC

J gene: TRBJ1-1
V gene: TRBV7-9
CDR3 length: 14
clone size: .
D gene: TRBD1
CDR3 protein: CASSWRQGKTEAFF
CDR3 DNA: TGTGCCAGCAGCTGGCGACAGGGGAAGACTGAAGCTTTCTTT

J gene: TRBJ2-1
V gene: TRBV9
CDR3 length: 15
clone size: many
D gene: TRBD2
CDR3 protein: CASSVGTSGVNEQFF
CDR3 DNA: TGTGCCAGCAGCGTAGGTACTAGCGGAGTCAATGAGCAGTTCTTC

J gene: TRBJ1-4
V gene: TRBV29-1
CDR3 length: 13
clone size: .
D gene: .
CDR3 protein: CSVENRMGEKLFF
CDR3 DNA: TGCAGCGTTGAGAACAGGATGGGTGAAAAACTGTTTTTT

J gene: TRBJ2-5
V gene: TRBV7-2
CDR3 length: 15
clone size: few
D gene: TRBD2
CDR3 protein: CASSTRAGGMETQYF
CDR3 DNA: TGTGCCAGCAGCACGAGGGCGGGAGGGATGGAGACCCAGTACTTC

J gene: TRBJ1-5
V gene: TRBV6-2/TRBV6-3
CDR3 length: 9
clone size: once
D gene: .
CDR3 protein: CASIQPPHF
CDR3 DNA: TGTGCCAGCATCCAGCCCCCGCATTTT

J gene: TRBJ2-7
V gene: TRBV25-1
CDR3 length: 14
clone size: .
D gene: TRBD1
CDR3 protein: CASSSDRGVYEQYF
CDR3 DNA: TGTGCCAGCAGCTCTGACAGGGGAGTGTACGAGCAGTACTTC

J gene: TRBJ1-3
V gene: TRBV2
CDR3 length: 16
clone size: .
D gene: .
CDR3 protein: CASSGLAGDSGNTIYF
CDR3 DNA: TGTGCCAGCAGTGGGTTGGCGGGAGACTCTGGAAACACCATATATTTT

J gene: TRBJ2-5
V gene: TRBV20-1
CDR3 length: 15
clone size: .
D gene: .
CDR3 protein: CSAQVLSRDLETQYF
CDR3 DNA: TGCAGTGCCCAAGTTTTGTCCCGGGATTTAGAGACCCAGTACTTC

J gene: TRBJ1-5
V gene: TRBV2
CDR3 length: 15
clone size: many
D gene: .
CDR3 protein: CASRGIRGKDQPQHF
CDR3 DNA: TGTGCCAGCAGAGGAATTCGGGGAAAGGATCAGCCCCAGCATTTT

J gene: TRBJ1-5
V gene: TRBV10-3
CDR3 length: 13
clone size: .
D gene: .
CDR3 protein: CASGDNSNQPQHF
CDR3 DNA: TGTGCCAGCGGGGACAATAGCAATCAGCCCCAGCATTTT

J gene: TRBJ2-7
V gene: TRBV7-9
CDR3 length: 15
clone size: .
D gene: .
CDR3 protein: CASSPVTLPTYEQYF
CDR3 DNA: TGTGCCAGCAGCCCCGTGACTCTCCCAACCTACGAGCAGTACTTC

J gene: TRBJ2-5
V gene: TRBV10-2
CDR3 length: 12
clone size: .
D gene: .
CDR3 protein: CASSRSQETQYF
CDR3 DNA: TGCGCCAGCAGCCGAAGTCAGGAGACCCAGTACTTC

J gene: TRBJ2-7
V gene: TRBV20-1
CDR3 length: 12
clone size: .
D gene: TRBD1
CDR3 protein: CSANRGAYEQYF
CDR3 DNA: TGCAGTGCTAACAGGGGGGCCTACGAGCAGTACTTC

J gene: TRBJ2-1
V gene: TRBV20-1
CDR3 length: 15
clone size: many
D gene: TRBD1
CDR3 protein: CSARPRQGWYNEQFF
CDR3 DNA: TGCAGTGCTAGACCACGACAGGGATGGTACAATGAGCAGTTCTTC

J gene: TRBJ1-5
V gene: TRBV19
CDR3 length: 14
clone size: .
D gene: .
CDR3 protein: CASTQGVSNQPQHF
CDR3 DNA: TGTGCCAGCACACAGGGTGTTAGCAATCAGCCCCAGCATTTT

J gene: TRBJ1-1
V gene: TRBV15
CDR3 length: 13
clone size: .
D gene: .
CDR3 protein: CATSTEMNTEAFF
CDR3 DNA: TGTGCCACCAGCACAGAGATGAACACTGAAGCTTTCTTT

J gene: TRBJ1-1
V gene: TRBV6-4
CDR3 length: 12
clone size: .
D gene: TRBD1
CDR3 protein: CARWHRGTEAFF
CDR3 DNA: TGTGCCAGATGGCACAGGGGAACAGAAGCTTTCTTT

J gene: TRBJ2-2
V gene: TRBV20-1
CDR3 length: 10
clone size: .
D gene: TRBD2
CDR3 protein: CSARAGVLSF
CDR3 DNA: TGCAGTGCTAGGGCGGGGGTGCTGTCTTTT

J gene: TRBJ1-2
V gene: TRBV5-1
CDR3 length: 14
clone size: few
D gene: .
CDR3 protein: CASSQTGTNYGYTF
CDR3 DNA: TGCGCCAGCAGCCAAACCGGGACAAACTATGGCTACACCTTC

J gene: TRBJ2-6
V gene: TRBV29-1
CDR3 length: 13
clone size: .
D gene: .
CDR3 protein: CSLEGSGANVLTF
CDR3 DNA: TGCAGCTTGGAAGGATCTGGGGCCAACGTCCTGACTTTC

J gene: TRBJ1-2
V gene: TRBV10-1
CDR3 length: 16
clone size: .
D gene: TRBD1
CDR3 protein: CASSEGTGISNYGYTF
CDR3 DNA: TGCGCCAGCAGTGAAGGGACAGGGATCAGTAACTATGGCTACACCTTC

J gene: TRBJ2-5
V gene: TRBV6-5
CDR3 length: 16
clone size: .
D gene: TRBD2
CDR3 protein: CASRRQGTSGTETQYF
CDR3 DNA: TGTGCCAGCAGAAGACAGGGGACTAGCGGGACGGAGACCCAGTACTTC

J gene: TRBJ2-7
V gene: TRBV19
CDR3 length: 14
clone size: many
D gene: TRBD2
CDR3 protein: CASSLTSRSYEQYF
CDR3 DNA: TGTGCCAGTAGTTTGACTAGCCGCTCCTACGAGCAGTACTTC

J gene: TRBJ1-5
V gene: TRBV20-1
CDR3 length: 13
clone size: .
D gene: .
CDR3 protein: CSARAGSNQPQHF
CDR3 DNA: TGCAGTGCTAGAGCGGGTAGCAATCAGCCCCAGCATTTT

J gene: TRBJ1-1
V gene: TRBV14
CDR3 length: 13
clone size: few
D gene: .
CDR3 protein: CASSQVPHTEAFF
CDR3 DNA: TGTGCCAGCAGCCAAGTGCCCCACACTGAAGCTTTCTTT

J gene: TRBJ2-7
V gene: TRBV4-2
CDR3 length: 13
clone size: many
D gene: .
CDR3 protein: CASSQAGSYEQYF
CDR3 DNA: TGTGCCAGCAGCCAAGCGGGGAGCTACGAGCAGTACTTC

J gene: TRBJ1-4
V gene: TRBV5-6
CDR3 length: 14
clone size: few
D gene: TRBD1
CDR3 protein: CASSWGTGNEKLFF
CDR3 DNA: TGTGCCAGCAGCTGGGGGACAGGCAATGAAAAACTGTTTTTT

J gene: TRBJ1-1
V gene: TRBV2
CDR3 length: 13
clone size: .
D gene: TRBD1
CDR3 protein: CARERGQGSEAFF
CDR3 DNA: TGTGCCAGGGAGAGGGGACAGGGTTCTGAAGCTTTCTTT

J gene: TRBJ2-7
V gene: TRBV20-1
CDR3 length: 15
clone size: .
D gene: .
CDR3 protein: CSARERRTGDYEQHF
CDR3 DNA: TGCAGTGCTAGAGAGCGTAGGACCGGAGACTACGAGCAGCACTTC

J gene: TRBJ2-7
V gene: TRBV5-1
CDR3 length: 14
clone size: .
D gene: TRBD1
CDR3 protein: CASSTTGQGWEQYF
CDR3 DNA: TGCGCCAGCAGCACAACGGGACAGGGGTGGGAGCAGTACTTC

J gene: TRBJ1-4
V gene: TRBV2
CDR3 length: 13
clone size: .
D gene: .
CDR3 protein: CASSYRVGEKLFF
CDR3 DNA: TGTGCCAGCAGTTACAGGGTAGGGGAAAAACTGTTTTTT